Given below is one T cell receptor (beta chain) in context. The antigen remains undetermined. Since a much larger clone is just one base distant, this may be a read error. The data were obtained in a study of T cells after yellow fever vaccination. Across the whole study: Fractions with few cells were prepared using SMART-Seq v4 Ultra Low Input.

TCRdb re-called the 5' RACE reads through MiXCR, storing one row per CDR3 protein. This table has 150,000 to 200,000 distinct CDR3 sequences, around 8.5% appearing once. Study results and caveats: Contaminants from the bulk population, in the form of abundant clonotypes, could be found in FACS-sorted repertoires. After the booster, roughly 96% of CD4 and about nine tenths of CD8 primary-response clones were re-detected.

This TCR derives from a man aged 18 to 35 who received the YFV17D yellow fever vaccine. Here the sequenced sample was CD8+ T cells sorted from PBMCs, taken 45 days after the yellow fever booster vaccination.

CDR3 amino acids: CSVEEAYLGRYYEQYF. CDR3 coding DNA: TGCAGCGTTGAAGAGGCGTATCTCGGGCGCTACTACGAGCAGTACTTC. The chain combines TRBV29-1 with TRBJ2-7; no reliable D call. The CDR3 runs to 16 residues. V lost 0 bases, J lost 3 bases, and 18 bases lay in between. The germline gives CDR1 SQVTM, CDR2 ANQGSEA.